The clone carrying this T cell receptor (beta chain) showed up just once. Its antigen remains unidentified. This specimen comes from a study of somatic mutations in cytotoxic T cells in rheumatoid arthritis. Notes on the study in general: Of under 85 patients, fewer than 10 had a largest CD8+ clone that exceeded 20% of CD8+ cells. Rheumatoid arthritis patients showed slight TRBV07 underrepresentation, and this was not adjusted for multiple comparisons. Patients with rheumatoid arthritis did not differ significantly from age-matched healthy controls in CD8+ T-cell clonality.

The CDR3 has 13 amino acids. Germline V gene data show CDR1 as MNHEY and CDR2 as SMNVEV (reference sequence). V lost 3 bases to trimming and J lost 4 bases; unmatched junction nucleotides: 0. Produced via immunoSEQ multiplex PCR; TCRdb's table is partial and in-frame only. The profile covers fewer than 15,000 clones, with around 70% appearing a single time and about 10% taken by the ten largest. Using positive magnetic bead selection on an AutoMACS, CD4+ and CD8+ cells were isolated, after which their purity was checked by flow cytometry. Sequencing was done on a sample of CD8+ T cells sorted from blood. The chain links TRBV27 to TRBJ1-2; 9 bases line up with TRBD1. This TCR was sampled from an adult with rheumatoid arthritis. The CDR3 sequence: CASSLGQGYGYTF. CDR3 coding DNA: TGTGCCAGCAGTTTGGGACAGGGCTATGGCTACACCTTC.